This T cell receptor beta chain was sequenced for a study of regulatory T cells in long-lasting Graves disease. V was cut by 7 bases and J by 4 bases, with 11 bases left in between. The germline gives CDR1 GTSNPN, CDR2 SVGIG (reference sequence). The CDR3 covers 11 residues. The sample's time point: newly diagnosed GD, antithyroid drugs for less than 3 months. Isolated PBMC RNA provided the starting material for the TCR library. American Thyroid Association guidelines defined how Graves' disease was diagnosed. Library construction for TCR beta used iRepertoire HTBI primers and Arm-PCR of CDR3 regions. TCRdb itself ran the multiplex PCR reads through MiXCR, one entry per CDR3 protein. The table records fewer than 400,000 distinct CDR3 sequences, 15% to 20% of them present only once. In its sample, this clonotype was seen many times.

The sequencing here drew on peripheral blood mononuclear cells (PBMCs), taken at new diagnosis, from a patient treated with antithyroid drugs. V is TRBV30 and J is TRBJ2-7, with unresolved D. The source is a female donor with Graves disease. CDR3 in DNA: TGTGCCTATGGGCGTTTGTACGAGCAGTACTTC. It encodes CAYGRLYEQYF.